This section outlines one T cell receptor beta chain sequence together with its context. These data come from a study of blood T cell repertoires in COVID-19. Study background: Italy, Spain and the United States were the sources of the convalescent and acute COVID-19 samples. PBMCs, B-cell-depleted T cells, or T cells were the source of the cDNA or gDNA that made up the material.

Measured with immunoSEQ multiplex PCR; TCRdb has only the in-frame clones, and not every one. The sample consists of 100,000 or so clones, over 75% of them appearing once. The sequencing input was peripheral blood. This clonotype was obtained from a woman in her twenties or thirties with acute or convalescent COVID-19.

The CDR3: CASSEGSYNSPLHF. The CDR3 nucleotides are TGCGCCAGCAGTGAAGGGAGCTATAATTCACCCCTCCACTTT. The chain recombines TRBV10-1 with TRBJ1-6; D is ambiguous. Trimming removed 3 bases at V and 3 bases at J, with 6 bases between. Per germline, CDR1 WNHNN and CDR2 SYGVQD (reference sequence). The CDR3 loop spans 14 amino acids.